The rows below give T cell receptor beta chains drawn from one sample of a study of T-cell reconstitution after alpha-beta-depleted transplantation in children. Each CDR3 protein gets one entry after TCRdb re-called the PCR reads with MiXCR. The data hold almost 500,000 distinct CDR3 sequences, with about 12% observed a single time. Material: PBMCs from the stem cell graft donor, obtained from the stem cell graft. These receptors were obtained from a human donor who donated a stem cell graft to a child with combined immunodeficiency. Each CDR3 is given with its conserved first and last residue. D genes are given only for firm matches. Clone size appears in some rows only: once, few, many, or a class for an expanded clone.

V gene	clone size	J gene	D gene	CDR3 DNA	CDR3 protein
TRBV24-1	few	TRBJ2-1	NA	TGTGCCACCAGTGATTTTGGGGATGAGCAGTTCTTC	CATSDFGDEQFF
TRBV12-3/TRBV12-4	few	TRBJ2-3	NA	TGTGCCAGCAGTTTAGGCGGAAATACAGATACGCAGTATTTT	CASSLGGNTDTQYF
TRBV12-3/TRBV12-4	many	TRBJ1-5	NA	TGTGCCAGCAGTTTCGAGGGGAGCAATCAGCCCCAGCATTTT	CASSFEGSNQPQHF
TRBV12-3/TRBV12-4	many	TRBJ2-7	NA	TGTGCCAGCAGTTTAACACCGCACGAGCAGTACTTC	CASSLTPHEQYF
TRBV12-3/TRBV12-4	many	TRBJ2-2	NA	TGTGCCAGCAGTTTGGGGAGGCGCGGGGAGCTGTTTTTT	CASSLGRRGELFF
TRBV7-2	few	TRBJ2-5	TRBD2	TGTGCCAGCAGCTTATCCAGCGGGGGTCTCGGGGAGACCCAGTACTTC	CASSLSSGGLGETQYF
TRBV7-3	NA	TRBJ2-1	TRBD1	TGTGCCAGCAGCGATACAGGGGGCCTCAGGACATACAATGAGCAGTTCTTC	CASSDTGGLRTYNEQFF
TRBV28	many	TRBJ2-7	NA	TGTGCCACCTCGCCTTGGGGATCTTCCTACGAGCAGTACTTC	CATSPWGSSYEQYF
TRBV28	many	TRBJ1-5	NA	TGTGCAGTGAGGGGCGGATATCAGCCCCAACATTTT	CAVRGGYQPQHF
TRBV5-1	few	TRBJ1-1	TRBD1	TGCGCCAGCAGCTCGCTAGGACAGGGGGCCACTGAAGCTTTCTTT	CASSSLGQGATEAFF
TRBV25-1	NA	TRBJ2-1	NA	TGTGCCAGCAGCCGAGACACGGGATCCTACAATGAGCAGTTCTTC	CASSRDTGSYNEQFF
TRBV2	NA	TRBJ1-5	NA	TGTGCCAGCAGTGAAGACGGTTATCAGCCCCAGCATTTT	CASSEDGYQPQHF
TRBV15	many	TRBJ2-3	NA	TGTGCCACCAGCAGAGAGCAAGGGTTCTTTGATACGCAGTATTTT	CATSREQGFFDTQYF
TRBV12-3/TRBV12-4	few	TRBJ2-3	TRBD2	TGTGCCAGCAGTTTAGAGGGAGGGGTCGGAGATACGCAGTATTTT	CASSLEGGVGDTQYF
TRBV12-3/TRBV12-4	many	TRBJ2-5	TRBD2	TGTGCCAGCAGTAGGCGGGAGGGCAAAGAGACCCAGTACTTC	CASSRREGKETQYF
TRBV6-1	many	TRBJ2-2	TRBD2	TGTGCCAGCAGGAGTCTAGCGGGAGGCGGTACCGGGGAGCTGTTTTTT	CASRSLAGGGTGELFF
TRBV5-5	NA	TRBJ2-3	TRBD2	TGTGCCAGCAGCGGGGAGCTAGCGGTAGCAGATACGCAGTATTTT	CASSGELAVADTQYF
TRBV5-1	NA	TRBJ1-5	NA	TGCGCCAGCAAACAGGACAGAGGCACCAATCAGCCCCAGCATTTT	CASKQDRGTNQPQHF
TRBV7-9	many	TRBJ1-2	NA	TGTGCCAGCAGCTTAGGGGGTCTCTTCTATGGCTACACCTTC	CASSLGGLFYGYTF
TRBV18	many	TRBJ2-1	TRBD1	TGTGCCAGCTCAACCGGGACAGGGGAGGAGTTCTTC	CASSTGTGEEFF
TRBV10-3	many	TRBJ1-6	NA	TGTGCCATCAGTGAAAGGGGCCGGGGGTCACCCCTCCACTTT	CAISERGRGSPLHF
TRBV18	NA	TRBJ2-7	NA	TGTGCCAGCTCACCACAAACAGGTGAATACGAGCAGTACTTC	CASSPQTGEYEQYF
TRBV12-3/TRBV12-4	NA	TRBJ2-7	NA	TGTGCCAGCAGTTTTTTGGTGGACTCCTCCTACGAGCAGTACTTC	CASSFLVDSSYEQYF
TRBV18	NA	TRBJ2-2	NA	TGTGCCAGCTCTCCGCCGACTGCTGGGGAGCTGTTTTTT	CASSPPTAGELFF
TRBV29-1	many	TRBJ1-2	NA	TGCAGCGCTTGGACAACAAGAAAGGGTGGCTACACCTTC	CSAWTTRKGGYTF
TRBV7-2	many	TRBJ2-5	TRBD2	TGTGCCAGCAGCTTAATCGGGGGGTTACAAGAGACCCAGTACTTC	CASSLIGGLQETQYF
TRBV3-1	many	TRBJ1-2	NA	TGTGCCAGCAGCCAGCGGGACTCCTATGGCTACACCTTC	CASSQRDSYGYTF
TRBV10-3	few	TRBJ1-1	TRBD1	TGTGCCATCTTTGAGGGGGCAGGAGGTGAAGCTTTCTTT	CAIFEGAGGEAFF
TRBV12-3/TRBV12-4	NA	TRBJ1-3	NA	TGTGCCAGCAGCCTGACCAGAGGGGGAAACACCATATATTTT	CASSLTRGGNTIYF
TRBV5-1	few	TRBJ2-3	NA	TGCGCCAGCAGCCGGCAGGTAATAGACACAGATACGCAGTATTTT	CASSRQVIDTDTQYF
TRBV7-3	NA	TRBJ1-6	NA	TGTGCCAGCAGCTTAACAGGGCCAAACTCCTATAATTCACCCCTCCACTTT	CASSLTGPNSYNSPLHF
TRBV30	few	TRBJ2-2	NA	TGTGCCTGGAGTGGAGGTACCGTGGAGCTGTTTTTT	CAWSGGTVELFF
TRBV19	few	TRBJ2-7	NA	TGTGCCAGTAGTATACGGGGGACACCTAGTTCCTACGAGCAGTACTTC	CASSIRGTPSSYEQYF
TRBV13	NA	TRBJ1-4	TRBD1	TGTGCCAGCAGCAGTAAGACAGGGGGCGCCGAAAAACTGTTTTTT	CASSSKTGGAEKLFF
TRBV24-1	NA	TRBJ2-1	TRBD2	TGTGCCACCAGTGATTTAGGACTAGCCAAAGGCAATGAGCAGTTCTTC	CATSDLGLAKGNEQFF
TRBV3-1	NA	TRBJ2-1	NA	TGTGCCAGCAGCCGGGGGGATTCGAATGAGCAGTTCTTC	CASSRGDSNEQFF
TRBV12-3/TRBV12-4	many	TRBJ2-7	NA	TGTGCCAGCAGTTTTTTCCAAGGCGGGTCCGAGCAGTACTTC	CASSFFQGGSEQYF
TRBV3-1	few	TRBJ2-7	TRBD1	TGTGCCAGCAGCCAATACAGGGGGTACGAGCAGTACTTC	CASSQYRGYEQYF
TRBV20-1	few	TRBJ2-7	TRBD2	TGCAGTGCCCAAGTCCGGGACTACTCCTACGAGCAGTACTTC	CSAQVRDYSYEQYF
TRBV30	NA	TRBJ2-1	NA	TGTGCCTGGGCGCTCGGGTTAAATGAGCAGTTCTTC	CAWALGLNEQFF
TRBV2	NA	TRBJ2-1	NA	TGTGCCAGCAGTGAGCAGCGACACACTTACAATGAGCAGTTCTTC	CASSEQRHTYNEQFF
TRBV29-1	NA	TRBJ1-2	NA	TGCAGCGTTGGCCAGGGAGGTGGTGACTATGGCTACACCTTC	CSVGQGGGDYGYTF
TRBV20-1	NA	TRBJ2-3	NA	TGCAGTGCTAGAGAACCCCGAGCAGCCACAGATACGCAGTATTTT	CSAREPRAATDTQYF
TRBV4-3	many	TRBJ2-5	TRBD2	TGCGCCAGCAGCCAAGGAAGCGGGGGGGCTACGGAGACCCAGTACTTC	CASSQGSGGATETQYF
TRBV6-1	NA	TRBJ2-4	TRBD1	TGTGCCAGCAGTGCCCGGGACAGGGGGCTTGGAAACATTCAGTACTTC	CASSARDRGLGNIQYF
TRBV12-3/TRBV12-4	many	TRBJ2-1	NA	TGTGGTGCGAGTTGGGGCGATGAGCAGTTCTTC	CGASWGDEQFF
TRBV12-3/TRBV12-4	many	TRBJ1-2	TRBD1	TGTGCCAGCAGTTTGGGACAGAACTATGGCTACACCTTC	CASSLGQNYGYTF
TRBV5-4	NA	TRBJ2-3	NA	TGTGCCAGCAGCTTGGTGGCAGGACCCACAGATACGCAGTATTTT	CASSLVAGPTDTQYF
TRBV5-5	NA	TRBJ2-3	NA	TGTGCCAGCAGCTTGGTGACAGTTACAGATACGCAGTATTTT	CASSLVTVTDTQYF
TRBV11-2	NA	TRBJ2-1	TRBD2	TGTGCCAGCAGCTCTCTAGCGGGGCCCTCTTACAATGAGCAGTTCTTC	CASSSLAGPSYNEQFF
TRBV6-5	few	TRBJ2-1	TRBD1	TGTGCCAGCAGTTCCAGACAGGGTTGGGACAATGAGCAGTTCTTC	CASSSRQGWDNEQFF
TRBV7-2	few	TRBJ2-7	TRBD2	TGTGCCAGCAGCATGACACCGGGACTAGCGGAAAACGAGCAGTACTTC	CASSMTPGLAENEQYF